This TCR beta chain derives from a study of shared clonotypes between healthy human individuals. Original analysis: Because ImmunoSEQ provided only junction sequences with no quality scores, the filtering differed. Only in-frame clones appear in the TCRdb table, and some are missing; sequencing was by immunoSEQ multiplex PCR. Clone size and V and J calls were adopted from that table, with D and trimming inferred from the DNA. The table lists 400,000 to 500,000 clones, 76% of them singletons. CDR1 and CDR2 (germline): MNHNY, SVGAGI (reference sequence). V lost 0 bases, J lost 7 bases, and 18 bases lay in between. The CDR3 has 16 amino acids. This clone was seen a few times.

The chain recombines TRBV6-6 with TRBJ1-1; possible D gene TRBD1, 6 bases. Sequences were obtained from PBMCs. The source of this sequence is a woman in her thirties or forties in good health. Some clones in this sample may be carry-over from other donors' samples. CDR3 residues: CASSYSSPGTLNEAFF. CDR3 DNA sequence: TGTGCCAGCAGTTACTCGTCCCCCGGGACACTAAATGAAGCTTTCTTT.